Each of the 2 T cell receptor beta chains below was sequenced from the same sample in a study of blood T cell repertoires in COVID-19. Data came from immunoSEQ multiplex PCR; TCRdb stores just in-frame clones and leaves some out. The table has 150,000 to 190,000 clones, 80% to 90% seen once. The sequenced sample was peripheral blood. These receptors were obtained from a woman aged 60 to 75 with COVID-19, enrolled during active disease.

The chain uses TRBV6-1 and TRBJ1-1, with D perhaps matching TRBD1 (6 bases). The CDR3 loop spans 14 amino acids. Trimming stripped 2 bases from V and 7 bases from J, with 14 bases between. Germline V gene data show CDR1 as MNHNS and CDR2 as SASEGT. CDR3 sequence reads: CASSESWQGLEAFF. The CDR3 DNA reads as TGTGCCAGCAGTGAATCGTGGCAGGGGCTTGAAGCTTTCTTT.

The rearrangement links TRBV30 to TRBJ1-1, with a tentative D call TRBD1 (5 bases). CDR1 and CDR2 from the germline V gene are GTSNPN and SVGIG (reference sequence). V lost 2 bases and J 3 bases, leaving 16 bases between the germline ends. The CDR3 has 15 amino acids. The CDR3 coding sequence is TGTGCCTGGAGTCCACCTGTGGGGCTGGACACTGAAGCTTTCTTT. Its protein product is CAWSPPVGLDTEAFF.